Following are 8 T cell receptor beta chains from one sample sequenced in a study of cytomegalovirus exposure and HLA in healthy donors. The PCR had 60 Vbeta and 13 Jbeta primers. TCRdb's copy holds only in-frame clones and misses some; the assay was immunoSEQ multiplex PCR. The sample records 80,000 or so clones, around a tenth being singletons. Sequences were obtained from PBMCs. These receptors were obtained from a man aged 55 to 70 in good health and CMV-seropositive.

The table lists this clone with a few counts. The V and J genes are TRBV19 and TRBJ1-1; TRBD1 might be the D (6 bases). This CDR3 is 13 amino acids long. Deletions cut 6 bases from V and 3 bases from J, with 11 bases between. Germline V CDR1 and CDR2: LNHDA, SQIVND (reference sequence). CDR3 nucleotide sequence: TGTGCCAGTAGGGAAGACAGGCACACTGAAGCTTTCTTT. Translation gives CASREDRHTEAFF.

This clone was recorded a few times. The chain couples TRBV5-1 to TRBJ2-3, with TRBD2 matching over 8 bases. Germline V gene lookup returns CDR1 SGHRS and CDR2 YFSETQ. V lost 1 base and J lost 6; bases outside the gene matches: 7. The CDR3 has 15 amino acids. DNA of the CDR3: TGCGCCAGCAGCTTGACGGGGGGGATGGTGGATACGCAGTATTTT. Translating it yields CASSLTGGMVDTQYF.

This clone was counted between two and nine times. This chain links TRBV15 with TRBJ1-2; D might be TRBD1 (5 bases). CDR1 LNHNV and CDR2 YYDKDF come from the germline V gene (reference sequence). This CDR3 spans 18 amino acids. The germline V and J ends were trimmed by 0 bases and 4 bases, with 21 bases remaining between them. CDR3 residues: CATSRDYPGLQSGYGYTF. The CDR3 DNA reads TGTGCCACCAGCAGAGACTACCCGGGACTCCAATCGGGCTATGGCTACACCTTC.

The V gene is TRBV28, the J gene TRBJ1-6; weak D call: TRBD1 (6 bases). Deletions cut 6 bases from V and 3 bases from J, with 18 bases between. The CDR3 totals 17 residues. Germline CDR1 is MDHEN and CDR2 is SYDVKM. The CDR3 region has the DNA TGTGCCAGCAGAACTCCAGGGACAACCTACTATAATTCACCCCTCCACTTT. It yields the protein CASRTPGTTYYNSPLHF.

This clone was picked up a small number of times. The genes are TRBV6-6 and TRBJ2-2; tentative D call: TRBD1 (5 bases). Germline CDR1 MNHNY, CDR2 SVGAGI (reference sequence). This CDR3 has 14 residues. V was trimmed by 4 bases and J by 1 base, leaving 7 bases between them. CDR3 sequence reads: CASSSTGNTGELFF. CDR3 in DNA: TGTGCCAGCAGTTCCACAGGGAACACCGGGGAGCTGTTTTTT.

This clone was observed a handful of times. The chain couples TRBV14 to TRBJ1-2; D may be TRBD1 (6 bases). Germline V gives CDR1 SGHDN, CDR2 FVKESK. The CDR3 is 14 amino acids. Between the trimmed V and J ends, which lost 8 bases and 3 bases, there was a span of 16 bases. CDR3 loop: CASPTGRPDYGYTF. The CDR3 nucleotides are TGTGCCAGCCCTACAGGGCGACCTGACTATGGCTACACCTTC.

The chain uses TRBV14 and TRBJ1-2, with a weak D call TRBD1 (5 bases). The CDR3 runs 13 residues. Per the germline V gene, CDR1 is SGHDN and CDR2 is FVKESK. V was cut by 6 bases and J by 1 base, with 9 bases left in between. In DNA, the CDR3 is TGTGCCAGCAGATACACAGGTAACTATGGCTACACCTTC. Its translation: CASRYTGNYGYTF.

V is TRBV28 and J is TRBJ1-1; D is perhaps TRBD1 (5 bases). The CDR3 length is 12 residues. The V gene lost 1 base and the J gene lost 10 bases, with 10 bases spanning the gap. Germline CDR1 is MDHEN and CDR2 is SYDVKM. The CDR3 DNA follows: TGTGCCAGCAGTTTATTGGGGCAAGGAGCTTTCTTT. As protein: CASSLLGQGAFF.